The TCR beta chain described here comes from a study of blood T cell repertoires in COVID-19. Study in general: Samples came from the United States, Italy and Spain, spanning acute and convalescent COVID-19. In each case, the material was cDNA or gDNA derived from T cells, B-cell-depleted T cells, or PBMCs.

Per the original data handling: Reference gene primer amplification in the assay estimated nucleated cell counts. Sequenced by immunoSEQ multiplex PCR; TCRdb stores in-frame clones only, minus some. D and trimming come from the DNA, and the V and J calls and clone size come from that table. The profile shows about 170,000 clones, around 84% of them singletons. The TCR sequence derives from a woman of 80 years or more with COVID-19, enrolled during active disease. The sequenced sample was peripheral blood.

CDR3 sequence: CASSLVAGNYGYTF. The CDR3 region has the DNA TGCGCCAGCAGCTTGGTGGCAGGGAACTATGGCTACACCTTC. The chain combines TRBV5-1 with TRBJ1-2, with TRBD1 as a possible D gene (5 bases). Trimming removed 0 bases at V and 2 bases at J, with 8 bases between. Germline V lookup: CDR1 SGHRS, CDR2 YFSETQ. CDR3 length: 14 residues.